The T cell receptor beta chain under discussion was sequenced for a study of a mutant IDH1 vaccine in newly diagnosed glioma. Looking at the study overall: Vaccines began 4-6 weeks after radiotherapy alone, or with temozolomide cycles. Before enrollment, patients got radiotherapy alone, temozolomide alone, or mostly the combination. Males made up 62.5% and females about 40% of treated patients, whose mean age was about 40 years.

The protocol was immunoSEQ multiplex PCR, while the TCRdb copy is restricted to in-frame clones and leaves out a portion. This table has roughly 130,000 clones, over 75% appearing once. With respect to this clone: Its antigen remains unknown.

Stated time point: week 11, during vaccination. Topical imiquimod was applied with each vaccine dose, which held 300 ug of mutant IDH1 20-mer peptide. The donor cohort comprised cases of new WHO grade 3 or 4 IDH1-mutant, ATRX-lost astrocytoma. This TCR was recovered from a man aged 35-49 years with glioma. The starting material was PBMCs, obtained from a glioma patient whose treatment included an IDH1 peptide vaccine.

The CDR3 bases are TGTGCCAGCAGCCCCGGGACAGAAAAACAAGAGACCCAGTACTTC. Its translation is CASSPGTEKQETQYF. The chain has TRBV5-4 and TRBJ2-5; 7 bases are a match to TRBD1. V lost 4 bases to trimming and J lost 2 bases; unmatched junction nucleotides: 8. The germline CDR1 and CDR2 sequences are SGHNT and YYREEE (reference sequence). The CDR3 spans 15 residues.